The 7 T cell receptor beta chains below all came from one sample that was sequenced in a study of cytomegalovirus exposure and HLA in healthy donors. The PCR made use of 60 Vbeta and 13 Jbeta primers. The data were produced by immunoSEQ multiplex PCR, yet TCRdb's version contains in-frame clones alone and is incomplete. The data contain about 160,000 clones, roughly 80% of them singletons. Sequencing was performed on PBMCs. The source of these receptors is a woman aged 25 to 39 in good health and CMV-seropositive.

The chain recombines TRBV19 with TRBJ2-5, with 8 bases identical to TRBD1. The CDR3 consists of 14 residues. The V and J ends lost 4 bases and 6 bases, in that order; junction bases with no gene match: 7. Germline loops: CDR1 LNHDA, CDR2 SQIVND (reference sequence). CDR3 sequence: CASSRGQGWKTQYF. The CDR3 DNA is TGTGCCAGTAGTAGAGGACAGGGATGGAAGACCCAGTACTTC.

This clone has only one observation. The rearrangement links TRBV7-7 to TRBJ1-5; tentatively, D is TRBD1 (6 bases). This CDR3 region has 16 residues. V was shortened by 4 bases and J by 3 bases, with 16 bases between the two germline ends. The germline V gene encodes CDR1 SSHAT and CDR2 FNYEAQ (reference sequence). This CDR3 reads CASSYPGHRFNQPQHF. The CDR3 DNA is TGTGCCAGCAGCTATCCGGGACACCGATTCAATCAGCCCCAGCATTTT. Supplemented by reference TRBV7-7 and TRBJ1-5, the full variable domain reads GAGVSQSPRYKVTKRGQDVTLRCDPISSHATLYWYQQALGQGPEFLTYFNYEAQPDKSGLPSDRFSAERPEGSISTLTIQRTEQRDSAMYRCASSYPGHRFNQPQHFGDGTRLSIL.

V is TRBV7-9 and J is TRBJ2-2; D is unclear. This CDR3 is built from 16 residues. Germline loops: CDR1 SEHNR, CDR2 FQNEAQ (reference sequence). Trimming stripped 1 base from V and 4 bases from J, with 13 bases between. CDR3 nucleotides: TGTGCCAGCAGCTTAGGCGGTGGTGTTGTCACCGGGGAGCTGTTTTTT. Protein product: CASSLGGGVVTGELFF.

The chain combines TRBV7-3 with TRBJ2-6, with 12 nucleotides matching TRBD2. The CDR3 runs 20 residues. The ends lost 2 bases at V and 1 base at J; junction bases unmatched: 9. The V gene's germline CDR1 is SGHTA and CDR2 FQGTGA. The CDR3 loop reads CASSLLAGGGLTSGANVLTF. The CDR3 DNA is TGTGCCAGCAGCTTACTAGCGGGGGGGGGTCTCACATCTGGGGCCAACGTCCTGACTTTC.

The chain links TRBV6-5 to TRBJ2-1, with 7 bases lining up with TRBD2. This CDR3 comprises 14 residues. V dropped 2 bases and J dropped 9; count of bases not matched to a gene: 7. Per the germline V gene, CDR1 is MNHEY and CDR2 is SVGAGI. The CDR3 region is CASSYNIGGTEQFF. The DNA of the CDR3 is TGTGCCAGCAGTTACAACATCGGGGGGACTGAGCAGTTCTTC.

This clone has a handful of counts. The genes are TRBV4-3 and TRBJ1-3; the match to TRBD1 covers 8 bases. CDR1 LGHNA and CDR2 YSLEER come from the germline V gene. The CDR3 runs 16 residues. The V gene end was trimmed by 3 bases and the J gene end by 2 bases; junction bases not matched to a gene: 6. The CDR3 protein is CASSQTVRGPGNTIYF. The CDR3 DNA reads as TGCGCCAGCAGCCAGACTGTCAGGGGGCCTGGAAACACCATATATTTT.

V gene TRBV19 combines with J gene TRBJ2-1, with D perhaps TRBD2 (7 bases). With 3 bases removed from V and 7 bases from J, the gap between germline ends came to 19 bases. This CDR3 contains 16 residues. Germline lookup yields CDR1 LNHDA and CDR2 SQIVND (reference sequence). The CDR3 bases are TGTGCCAGTAGTATGGGGGGCGGGGGCGGAGGAAATGAGCAGTTCTTC. Its translation is CASSMGGGGGGNEQFF.